The present T cell receptor beta chain was sequenced within a study of blood T cell repertoires in COVID-19. Study summary: The origin of the acute and convalescent COVID-19 samples was the United States, Italy and Spain. Sample material is recorded as cDNA or gDNA derived from T cells, B-cell-depleted T cells, or PBMCs.

The J segment lost 1 base and the V segment lost 6 bases, leaving 4 bases of the junction unmatched. The V gene's germline CDR1 is LNHDA and CDR2 SQIVND (reference sequence). The CDR3 spans 15 residues. In the authors' methods: Nucleated cell number was recorded as an estimate derived from reference gene primer amplification. Clones were sequenced by immunoSEQ multiplex PCR, and TCRdb holds only the in-frame ones, with some missing. V and J calls plus clone size are reproduced from that table; the DNA served to infer D and trimming. The sample carries over 35,000 clones, approximately 85% recorded once.

The chain is built from TRBV19 and TRBJ1-5; 9 bases are shared with TRBD1. This sequence was found in a man between 60 and 70 years old with active or convalescent COVID-19. The sequenced sample consisted of peripheral blood. The CDR3: CASRPGTGSNQPQHF. CDR3 in DNA: TGTGCCAGTAGACCCGGGACAGGGAGCAATCAGCCCCAGCATTTT.